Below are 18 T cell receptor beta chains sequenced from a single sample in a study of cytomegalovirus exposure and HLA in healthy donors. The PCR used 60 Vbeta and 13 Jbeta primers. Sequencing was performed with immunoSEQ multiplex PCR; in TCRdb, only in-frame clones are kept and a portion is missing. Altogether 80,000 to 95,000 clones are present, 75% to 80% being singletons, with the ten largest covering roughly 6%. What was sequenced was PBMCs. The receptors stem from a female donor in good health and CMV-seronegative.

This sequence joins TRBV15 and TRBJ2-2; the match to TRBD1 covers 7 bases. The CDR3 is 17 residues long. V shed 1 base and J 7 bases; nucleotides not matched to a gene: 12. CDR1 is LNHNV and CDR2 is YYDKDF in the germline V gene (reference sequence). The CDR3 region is CATSRGDGTAYNGELFF. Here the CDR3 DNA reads TGTGCCACCAGCAGAGGGGACGGGACAGCGTACAACGGGGAGCTGTTTTTT. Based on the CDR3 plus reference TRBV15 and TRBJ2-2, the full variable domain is DAMVIQNPRYQVTQFGKPVTLSCSQTLNHNVMYWYQQKSSQAPKLLFHYYDKDFNNEADTPDNFQSRRPNTSFCFLDIRSPGLGDTAMYLCATSRGDGTAYNGELFFGEGSRLTVL.

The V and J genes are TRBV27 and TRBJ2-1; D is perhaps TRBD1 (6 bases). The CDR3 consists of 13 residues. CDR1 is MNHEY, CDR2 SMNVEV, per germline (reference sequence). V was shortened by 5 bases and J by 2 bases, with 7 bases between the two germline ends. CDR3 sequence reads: CASSRTAYNEQFF. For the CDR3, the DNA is TGTGCCAGCAGTCGGACAGCCTACAATGAGCAGTTCTTC.

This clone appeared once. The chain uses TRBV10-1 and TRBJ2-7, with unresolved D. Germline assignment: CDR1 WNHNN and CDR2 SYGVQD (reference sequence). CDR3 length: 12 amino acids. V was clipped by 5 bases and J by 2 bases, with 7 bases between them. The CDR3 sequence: CASSNSPYEQYF. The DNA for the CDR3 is TGCGCCAGCAGTAACAGTCCCTACGAGCAGTACTTC.

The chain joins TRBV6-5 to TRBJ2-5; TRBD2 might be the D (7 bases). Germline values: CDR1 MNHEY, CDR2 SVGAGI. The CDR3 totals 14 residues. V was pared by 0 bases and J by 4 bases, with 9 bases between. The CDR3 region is CASSYSGGRETQYF. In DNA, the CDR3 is TGTGCCAGCAGTTACTCGGGGGGGCGAGAGACCCAGTACTTC.

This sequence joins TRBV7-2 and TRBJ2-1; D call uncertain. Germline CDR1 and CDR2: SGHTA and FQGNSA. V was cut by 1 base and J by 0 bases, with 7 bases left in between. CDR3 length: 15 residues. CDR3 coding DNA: TGTGCCAGCAGCTTAGAGGCTAGCTCCTACAATGAGCAGTTCTTC. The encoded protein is CASSLEASSYNEQFF.

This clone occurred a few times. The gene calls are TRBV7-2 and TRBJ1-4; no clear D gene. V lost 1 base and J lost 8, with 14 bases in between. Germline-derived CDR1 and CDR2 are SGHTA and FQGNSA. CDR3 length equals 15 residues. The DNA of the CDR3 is TGTGCCAGCAGCTTAGTCCCGAGACGTAGCGAAAAACTGTTTTTT. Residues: CASSLVPRRSEKLFF.

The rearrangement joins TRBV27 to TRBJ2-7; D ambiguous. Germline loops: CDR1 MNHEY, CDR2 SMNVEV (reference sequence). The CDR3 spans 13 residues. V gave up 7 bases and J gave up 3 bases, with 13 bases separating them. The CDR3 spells CASTSRSGYEQYF. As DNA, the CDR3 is TGTGCCAGCACCTCCCGATCCGGCTACGAGCAGTACTTC.

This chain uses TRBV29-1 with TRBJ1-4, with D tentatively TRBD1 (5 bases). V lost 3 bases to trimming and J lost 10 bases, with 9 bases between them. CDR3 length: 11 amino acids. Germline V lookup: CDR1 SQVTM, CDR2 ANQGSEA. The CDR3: CSVETVGKLFF. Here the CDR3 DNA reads TGCAGCGTTGAGACAGTGGGAAAACTGTTTTTT.

CDR3 sequence reads: CASSQGETPQETQYF. CDR3 nucleotide sequence: TGTGCCAGCAGCCAAGGCGAGACTCCCCAAGAGACCCAGTACTTC. The chain has TRBV4-2 and TRBJ2-5, with unresolved D. Trimming pared 1 base from V and 1 base from J, leaving 10 bases between. CDR1 and CDR2 (germline): LGHNA, YNFKEQ. This CDR3 is 15 amino acids long.

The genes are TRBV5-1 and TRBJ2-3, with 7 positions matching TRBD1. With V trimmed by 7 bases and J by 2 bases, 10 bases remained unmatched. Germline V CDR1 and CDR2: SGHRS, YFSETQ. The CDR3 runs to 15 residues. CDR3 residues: CASVFLTGDTDTQYF. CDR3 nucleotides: TGCGCCAGCGTTTTCCTAACAGGGGACACAGATACGCAGTATTTT.

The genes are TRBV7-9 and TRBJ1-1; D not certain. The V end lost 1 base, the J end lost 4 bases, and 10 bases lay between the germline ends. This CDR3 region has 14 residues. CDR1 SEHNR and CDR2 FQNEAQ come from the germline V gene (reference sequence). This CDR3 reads CASSLGVESTEAFF. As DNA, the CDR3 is TGTGCCAGCAGCTTAGGTGTGGAGAGCACTGAAGCTTTCTTT.

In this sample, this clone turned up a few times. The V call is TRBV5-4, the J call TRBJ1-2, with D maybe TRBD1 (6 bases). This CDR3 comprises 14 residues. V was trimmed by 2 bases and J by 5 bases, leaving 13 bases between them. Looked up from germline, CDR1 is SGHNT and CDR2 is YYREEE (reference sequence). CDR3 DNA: TGTGCCAGCAGCTTAGTTACAGGGAAGTATGGCTACACCTTC. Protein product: CASSLVTGKYGYTF. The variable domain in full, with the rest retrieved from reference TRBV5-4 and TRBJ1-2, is ETGVTQSPTHLIKTRGQQVTLRCSSQSGHNTVSWYQQALGQGPQFIFQYYREEENGRGNFPPRFSGLQFPNYSSELNVNALELDDSALYLCASSLVTGKYGYTFGSGTRLTVV.

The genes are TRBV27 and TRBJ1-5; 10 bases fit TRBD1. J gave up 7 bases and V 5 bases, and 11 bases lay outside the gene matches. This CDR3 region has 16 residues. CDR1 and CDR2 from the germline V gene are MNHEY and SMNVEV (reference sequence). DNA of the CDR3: TGTGCCAGCAGTCCATGGACAGGGGGTGAGGGGCAGCCCCAGCATTTT. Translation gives CASSPWTGGEGQPQHF.

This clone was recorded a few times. The CDR3 DNA reads TGTGCCACCAGCAGCAGGGGGCCGGAAGCTTTCTTT. This gives the protein CATSSRGPEAFF. The chain combines TRBV15 with TRBJ1-1; 8 bases map to TRBD1. CDR1 LNHNV and CDR2 YYDKDF come from the germline V gene (reference sequence). Germline trimming cut 3 bases from V and 8 bases from J; bases unmatched to any gene: 2. CDR3 size: 12 residues. The whole variable domain, remainder taken from reference TRBV15 and TRBJ1-1, is DAMVIQNPRYQVTQFGKPVTLSCSQTLNHNVMYWYQQKSSQAPKLLFHYYDKDFNNEADTPDNFQSRRPNTSFCFLDIRSPGLGDTAMYLCATSSRGPEAFFGQGTRLTVV.

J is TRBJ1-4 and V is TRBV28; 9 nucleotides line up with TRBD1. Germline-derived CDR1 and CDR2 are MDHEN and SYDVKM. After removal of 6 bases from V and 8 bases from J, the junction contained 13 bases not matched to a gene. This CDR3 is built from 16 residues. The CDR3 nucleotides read TGTGCCAGCAGCCCGGGGGGGACAGGGCCGAGGGAAAAACTGTTTTTT. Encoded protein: CASSPGGTGPREKLFF.

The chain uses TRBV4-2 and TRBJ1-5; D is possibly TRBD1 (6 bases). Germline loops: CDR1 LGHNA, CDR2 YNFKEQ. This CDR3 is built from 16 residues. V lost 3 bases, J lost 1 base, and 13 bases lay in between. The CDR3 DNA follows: TGTGCCAGCAGCCAGTCTATACAGGGAAGCAATCAGCCCCAGCATTTT. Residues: CASSQSIQGSNQPQHF.

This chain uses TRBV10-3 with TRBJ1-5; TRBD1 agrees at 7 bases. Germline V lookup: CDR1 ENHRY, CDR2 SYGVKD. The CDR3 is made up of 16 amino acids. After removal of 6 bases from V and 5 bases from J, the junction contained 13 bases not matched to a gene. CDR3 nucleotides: TGTGCCATCAGCCGGACAGGTTGGGGGGTTGATCAGCCCCAGCATTTT. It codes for CAISRTGWGVDQPQHF.

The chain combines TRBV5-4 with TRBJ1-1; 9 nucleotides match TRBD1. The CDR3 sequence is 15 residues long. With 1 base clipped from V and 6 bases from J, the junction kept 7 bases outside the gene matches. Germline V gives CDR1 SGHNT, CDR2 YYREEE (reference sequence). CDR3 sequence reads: CASSLRTGERAEAFF. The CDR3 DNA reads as TGTGCCAGCAGCTTGCGGACAGGGGAGAGGGCTGAAGCTTTCTTT.